A single sample gave rise to the 10 T cell receptor beta chains below, sequenced in a study of Graves' ophthalmopathy and Graves' hyperthyroidism. Amplifying from RNA transcripts, the study obtained TCR beta CDR3 regions. Second-round multiplex PCR followed a first-round RT-PCR using HTBI primers. A single record per CDR3 protein comes from TCRdb applying MiXCR to the multiplex PCR reads. The sample lists almost 750,000 distinct CDR3 sequences; 40% were seen once. The sample comprised peripheral blood. The receptors derive from an adult man with Graves' ophthalmopathy.

The sample holds many counts of this clonotype. One junction end does not reproduce the germline sequence, and a read error may be involved. J is TRBJ2-7 and V is TRBV7-7; D perhaps matches TRBD1 (5 bases). The CDR3 totals 13 residues. Per germline, CDR1 SSHAT and CDR2 FNYEAQ (reference sequence). CDR3 protein: CASSFAQDYEQYF. The CDR3 coding sequence is TGTGCTAGCAGCTTCGCACAGGACTACGAGCAGTACTTC.

In its sample, this clonotype was seen many times. The CDR3 spells CSVVTGYDEQYF. The DNA for the CDR3 is TGCAGCGTGGTGACCGGGTACGATGAGCAGTACTTC. The chain carries TRBV29-1 and TRBJ2-7; D gene unclear. This CDR3 region has 12 residues. CDR1 and CDR2 (germline): SQVTM, ANQGSEA. Trimming removed 6 bases from V and 7 bases from J, with 16 bases in between.

The J gene is TRBJ2-7, the V gene TRBV20-1, with 13 bases fitting TRBD2. Germline V gene sequence: CDR1 DFQATT, CDR2 SNEGSKA (reference sequence). This CDR3 has 14 amino acids. The trim removed 3 bases at V and 5 bases at J, leaving 4 bases unmatched. CDR3 region: CSASGLAGVNEQYF. In DNA, the CDR3 is TGCAGTGCTAGTGGACTAGCGGGAGTTAACGAGCAGTACTTC.

This clonotype showed up just a few times. V gene TRBV11-2 combines with J gene TRBJ1-5; TRBD1 might be the D (5 bases). Trimming shortened V by 0 bases and J by 5 bases, and 11 bases separated the two germline ends. Looked up from germline, CDR1 is SGHAT and CDR2 is FQNNGV. This CDR3 comprises 15 residues. The CDR3: CASSLDPGSDQPQHF. The CDR3 nucleotides read TGTGCCAGCAGCTTAGATCCAGGGTCGGATCAGCCCCAGCATTTT.

The chain joins TRBV20-1 to TRBJ1-1; 9 bases match TRBD1. V shed 0 bases, J shed 3 bases, and the junction held 5 bases outside the gene matches. This CDR3 contains 15 residues. The germline V gene has CDR1 DFQATT and CDR2 SNEGSKA (reference sequence). The CDR3 nucleotides read TGCAGTGCTAGAGATCAGGGACAGGGACACACTGAAGCTTTCTTT. Its translation: CSARDQGQGHTEAFF.

This chain links TRBV11-2 with TRBJ2-5, with 9 bases matching TRBD2. Germline lookup yields CDR1 SGHAT and CDR2 FQNNGV. V shed 4 bases and J 4 bases; nucleotides not matched to a gene: 4. CDR3 length: 14 amino acids. CDR3 amino acids: CASSSTTSGETQYF. As DNA, the CDR3 is TGTGCCAGCAGCTCCACGACTAGCGGAGAGACCCAGTACTTC.

This rearrangement joins TRBV29-1 to TRBJ2-7; D might be TRBD1 (7 bases). The CDR3 loop spans 13 amino acids. Trimming took off 3 bases at V and 5 bases at J, with 14 bases between the two ends. The germline V gene encodes CDR1 SQVTM and CDR2 ANQGSEA. The CDR3 DNA reads as TGCAGCGTTGAGGGTGACAGGGAGGACGAGCAGTACTTC. Translating gives CSVEGDREDEQYF.

This clonotype was seen at least ten times. J is TRBJ2-3 and V is TRBV7-9; TRBD2 aligns across 9 bases. The ends lost 3 bases at V and 0 bases at J; junction bases unmatched: 1. Germline values: CDR1 SEHNR, CDR2 FQNEAQ (reference sequence). This CDR3 has 15 residues. CDR3 in DNA: TGTGCCAGCAGCTTTAGCGGGAGTAGCACAGATACGCAGTATTTT. Translated: CASSFSGSSTDTQYF.

This clonotype was counted only a few times. The gene calls are TRBV7-9 and TRBJ2-2; 7 bases are a match to TRBD2. The trim removed 5 bases at V and 1 base at J, leaving 1 base unmatched. The CDR3 is 14 amino acids. Germline V gene lookup returns CDR1 SEHNR and CDR2 FQNEAQ (reference sequence). The CDR3 nucleotides are TGTGCCAGCAGCCCGGGGGGGAACACCGGGGAGCTGTTTTTT. It translates to CASSPGGNTGELFF. Together with reference TRBV7-9 and TRBJ2-2, the CDR3 gives the full variable domain: DTGVSQNPRHKITKRGQNVTFRCDPISEHNRLYWYRQTLGQGPEFLTYFQNEAQLEKSRLLSDRFSAERPKGSFSTLEIQRTEQGDSAMYLCASSPGGNTGELFFGEGSRLTVL.

The rearrangement joins TRBV5-6 to TRBJ1-5; maybe TRBD1 (6 bases). V lost 10 bases to trimming and J lost 6 bases, with 20 bases between them. Looked up from germline, CDR1 is SGHDT and CDR2 is YYEEEE. The length of the CDR3 is 14 residues. Written as DNA, the CDR3 is TGTGCCTGGAGTGTAGGGGGGGCTGGTCAGCCCCAGCATTTT. It encodes CAWSVGGAGQPQHF.